The 16 T cell receptor beta chains below come from one sample, sequenced in a study of T cell responses to AZD1222 COVID-19 vaccine. Only in-frame clones appear in the TCRdb table, and some are missing; sequencing was by immunoSEQ multiplex PCR. This table has 95,000 to 150,000 clones, around 87% appearing once. The sequences come from peripheral blood, collected on day 0 of AZD1222 vaccination. Receptors were obtained from an adult in good health.

The rearrangement links TRBV6-5 to TRBJ1-2; D is perhaps TRBD1 (5 bases). The CDR3 contains 13 residues. Germline V gene lookup returns CDR1 MNHEY and CDR2 SVGAGI. V was pared by 6 bases and J by 4 bases, with 12 bases between. CDR3 nucleotides: TGTGCCAGCAGAGCCTCAGGGAGCTATGGCTACACCTTC. Amino acids: CASRASGSYGYTF.

This rearrangement joins TRBV12-5 to TRBJ1-2; no firm D call. V dropped 4 bases and J dropped 3 bases, with 15 bases sitting between them. Looked up from germline, CDR1 is LGHNT and CDR2 is FRNRAP. The CDR3 has 15 amino acids. CDR3 residues: CASGSSGEEYYGYTF. Written as DNA, the CDR3 is TGTGCTAGTGGTTCTAGTGGGGAGGAGTACTATGGCTACACCTTC.

The J gene is TRBJ2-5, the V gene TRBV18, with D perhaps TRBD2 (5 bases). The CDR3 consists of 17 residues. CDR1 KGHSH and CDR2 LQKENI come from the germline V gene. V shed 0 bases and J shed 0 bases, with 14 bases lying between them. The DNA of the CDR3 is TGTGCCAGCTCACCACCGTCGGGGATCGCCAACCAAGAGACCCAGTACTTC. Translation gives CASSPPSGIANQETQYF.

This rearrangement joins TRBV2 to TRBJ1-1, with 11 bases identical to TRBD1. The CDR3 is 13 residues long. J was trimmed by 7 bases and V by 7 bases; bases with no gene match: 5. Germline CDR1 SNHLY, CDR2 FYNNEI. CDR3 nucleotides: TGTGCCAGCAAAGGGACAGGGGGTAGTGAAGCTTTCTTT. Its translation: CASKGTGGSEAFF.

J is TRBJ1-4 and V is TRBV4-2; D perhaps matches TRBD1 (5 bases). V lost 3 bases, J lost 9 bases, and 17 bases lay in between. The length of the CDR3 is 15 residues. The germline V gene has CDR1 LGHNA and CDR2 YNFKEQ. CDR3 sequence reads: CASSHPLGEDQKLFF. CDR3 nucleotides: TGTGCCAGCAGCCACCCCTTAGGGGAGGATCAAAAACTGTTTTTT.

This clone was seen many times. The chain couples TRBV6-5 to TRBJ2-2; weak D call: TRBD1 (5 bases). Trimming took off 8 bases at V and 11 bases at J, with 9 bases between the two ends. CDR1 and CDR2 (germline): MNHEY, SVGAGI. The CDR3 covers 10 residues. CDR3 sequence reads: CASFQGELFF. Here the CDR3 DNA reads TGTGCCAGCTTCCAGGGTGAGCTGTTTTTT.

Concerning this clone: The CDR3 end shows no conserved phenylalanine or tryptophan, and so a read error is likely. The DNA is omitted, as the CDR3 cannot be located on it reliably, and the CDR3 follows TCRdb's listing. This chain connects TRBV5-4 to TRBJ1-2; TRBD1, the table's D call, was not compared with the DNA. The CDR3 is made up of 13 amino acids, end residues included. Germline V gene sequence: CDR1 SGHNT, CDR2 YYREEE (reference sequence). The CDR3 reads CASSSQSRQAASL.

The chain combines TRBV5-1 with TRBJ2-1; possibly TRBD2 for D (5 bases). Between the trimmed V and J ends, which lost 4 bases and 8 bases, there was a span of 19 bases. Germline values: CDR1 SGHRS, CDR2 YFSETQ. The CDR3 contains 15 residues. In DNA form, the CDR3 reads TGCGCCAGCAGCGGGAGCCGGTCTTCGAGTCATGAGCAGTTCTTC. Its translation is CASSGSRSSSHEQFF.

This sequence joins TRBV30 and TRBJ2-1; D call uncertain. CDR1 and CDR2 (germline): GTSNPN, SVGIG (reference sequence). The CDR3 contains 11 residues. V shed 3 bases and J shed 5 bases, with 5 bases lying between them. The CDR3 reads CAWRVDNEQFF. Here the CDR3 DNA reads TGTGCCTGGAGAGTCGACAATGAGCAGTTCTTC.

J is TRBJ2-7 and V is TRBV6-6; D possibly matches TRBD1 or TRBD2 (5 bases each). The CDR3 covers 14 residues. V lost 7 bases to trimming and J lost 3 bases, with 16 bases between them. Germline V lookup: CDR1 MNHNY, CDR2 SVGAGI (reference sequence). CDR3 DNA: TGTGCCAGCAATCCCGGGGCCCGAGACTACGAGCAGTACTTC. Translation: CASNPGARDYEQYF.

In its sample, this clone was seen a few times. The J gene is TRBJ1-1, the V gene TRBV19; the match to TRBD1 covers 7 bases. V lost 6 bases to trimming and J lost 2 bases; unmatched junction nucleotides: 6. The length of the CDR3 is 14 residues. Germline V gene data show CDR1 as LNHDA and CDR2 as SQIVND (reference sequence). As DNA, the CDR3 is TGTGCCAGTAGCAGAACAGGGGTCAACACTGAAGCTTTCTTT. Protein sequence: CASSRTGVNTEAFF.

The J gene is TRBJ1-1, the V gene TRBV30; 11 nucleotides match TRBD1. CDR3 length equals 14 residues. CDR1 is GTSNPN, CDR2 SVGIG, per germline (reference sequence). Germline trimming cut 5 bases from V and 5 bases from J; bases unmatched to any gene: 7. CDR3 protein: CAWQDRGRRTEAFF. Here the CDR3 DNA reads TGTGCCTGGCAGGACAGGGGGCGGCGAACTGAAGCTTTCTTT.

The chain employs TRBV3-1 (or the pseudogene TRBV3-2) and TRBJ1-5; D unclear. Germline V gene data show CDR1 as LGHDT and CDR2 as YNNKEL (reference sequence). This CDR3 contains 15 residues. Trimming cost V 1 base and J 3 bases, with 10 bases left between them. CDR3 loop: CASSQVLGNNQPQHF. The CDR3 nucleotides read TGTGCCAGCAGCCAAGTCTTGGGGAACAATCAGCCCCAGCATTTT.

The chain carries TRBV23-1 and TRBJ2-7; D not certain. TRBV23-1 is identified as an open reading frame with a role that is uncertain. Trimming took off 0 bases at V and 2 bases at J, with 14 bases between the two ends. The CDR3 is 16 amino acids. CDR3 in amino acids: CASSQSGILRTYEQYF. The CDR3 DNA sequence: TGCGCCAGCAGTCAATCCGGCATTCTCAGGACCTACGAGCAGTACTTC.

The V call is TRBV5-1, the J call TRBJ1-1, with D unclear. This CDR3 has 14 residues. V gave up 3 bases and J gave up 1 base, with 10 bases separating them. Germline loops: CDR1 SGHRS, CDR2 YFSETQ. DNA for the CDR3: TGCGCCAGCAGCTATAGGCTCGGGAACACTGAAGCTTTCTTT. The encoded protein is CASSYRLGNTEAFF. Drawing the rest from reference TRBV5-1 and TRBJ1-1, the complete variable domain is KAGVTQTPRYLIKTRGQQVTLSCSPISGHRSVSWYQQTPGQGLQFLFEYFSETQRNKGNFPGRFSGRQFSNSRSEMNVSTLELGDSALYLCASSYRLGNTEAFFGQGTRLTVV.

This sequence joins TRBV6-5 and TRBJ1-1, with a weak D call TRBD1 (5 bases). The V end was cut by 2 bases, the J end by 1 base, with 8 bases between. CDR3 length: 14 amino acids. CDR1 is MNHEY and CDR2 is SVGAGI in the germline V gene. CDR3 protein: CASSYDRKNTEAFF. DNA of the CDR3: TGTGCCAGCAGTTACGACAGAAAGAACACTGAAGCTTTCTTT.